This entry lists 14 T cell receptor beta chains sequenced from one sample in a study of T cell responses to AZD1222 COVID-19 vaccine. Assay used: immunoSEQ multiplex PCR; TCRdb lists only in-frame clones, some missing. The table has 150,000 or so clones, about 91% seen once; the top ten hold about 3.8%. This specimen was peripheral blood, taken 28 days after the second AZD1222 dose. Receptors originate from an adult who received the AZD1222 COVID-19 vaccine.

The chain uses TRBV10-3 and TRBJ2-1, with TRBD2 identical over 12 bases. Germline loops: CDR1 ENHRY, CDR2 SYGVKD. This CDR3 is built from 17 residues. V lost 6 bases to trimming and J lost 0 bases; unmatched junction nucleotides: 6. CDR3 bases: TGTGCCATCAGGCAGACTAGCGGGGGCAGCTCCTACAATGAGCAGTTCTTC. It is translated as CAIRQTSGGSSYNEQFF.

This chain joins TRBV11-2 and TRBJ1-1, with 7 bases fitting TRBD1. The CDR3 sequence is 13 residues long. V lost 5 bases and J lost 3; bases outside the gene matches: 3. Germline CDR1 SGHAT, CDR2 FQNNGV. This CDR3 is CASSRQGYTEAFF. The CDR3 coding sequence is TGTGCCAGCAGCAGACAGGGCTACACTGAAGCTTTCTTT.

The chain is built from TRBV7-9 and TRBJ2-2; D gene uncertain. Trimming pared 3 bases from V and 4 bases from J, leaving 6 bases between. CDR3 size: 13 residues. Germline V CDR1 and CDR2: SEHNR, FQNEAQ (reference sequence). The CDR3: CASSFFTTGELFF. DNA for the CDR3: TGTGCCAGCAGCTTTTTCACCACCGGGGAGCTGTTTTTT.

The chain combines TRBV2 with TRBJ2-3; possible D gene TRBD2, 6 bases. This CDR3 comprises 18 residues. Germline V gives CDR1 SNHLY, CDR2 FYNNEI. Trimming pared 6 bases from V and 1 base from J, leaving 23 bases between. CDR3: CASRGSGPLGGRTDTQYF. In DNA form, the CDR3 reads TGTGCCAGCAGGGGGTCAGGGCCTCTAGGAGGGCGCACAGATACGCAGTATTTT.

This chain uses TRBV6-1 with TRBJ1-4, with TRBD1 as a possible D gene (5 bases). This CDR3 has 13 residues. CDR1 and CDR2 from the germline V gene are MNHNS and SASEGT. Trimming shortened V by 3 bases and J by 8 bases, and 10 bases separated the two germline ends. Here the CDR3 reads CASSEGLGEKLFF. In nucleotides, the CDR3 is TGTGCCAGCAGTGAGGGACTTGGGGAAAAACTGTTTTTT.

The chain uses TRBV27 and TRBJ2-7; 8 nucleotides match TRBD1. This CDR3 has 17 amino acids. J gave up 2 bases and V 5 bases, and 14 bases lay outside the gene matches. Germline V CDR1 and CDR2: MNHEY, SMNVEV (reference sequence). The CDR3 coding sequence is TGTGCCAGCAGTCCCTCTTGGGACAGGCGAAAAACCTACGAGCAGTACTTC. It encodes CASSPSWDRRKTYEQYF.

J is TRBJ2-7 and V is TRBV19; the match to TRBD2 covers 10 bases. This CDR3 is 14 amino acids long. From germline, CDR1 is LNHDA and CDR2 SQIVND (reference sequence). J was trimmed by 6 bases and V by 8 bases; bases with no gene match: 10. The CDR3 reads CASRASGSRGEQYF. CDR3 DNA sequence: TGTGCCAGTCGCGCTAGCGGGAGTAGGGGCGAGCAGTACTTC.

The chain links TRBV24-1 to TRBJ2-1, with 10 bases lining up with TRBD1. The ends lost 4 bases at V and 5 bases at J; junction bases unmatched: 7. This CDR3 comprises 16 residues. Looked up from germline, CDR1 is KGHDR and CDR2 is SFDVKD. This chain's CDR3 is CATSDPGTGAHNEQFF. DNA for the CDR3: TGTGCCACCAGTGACCCCGGGACAGGGGCGCACAATGAGCAGTTCTTC.

CDR3 amino acids: CASSNQRGYNEQFF. In DNA, the CDR3 is TGTGCCAGCAGTAACCAGCGGGGATACAATGAGCAGTTCTTC. The V and J genes are TRBV6-5 and TRBJ2-1; 7 bases line up with TRBD2. Germline-derived CDR1 and CDR2 are MNHEY and SVGAGI. Germline trimming cut 5 bases from V and 4 bases from J; bases unmatched to any gene: 5. The CDR3 consists of 14 residues.

The chain is built from TRBV25-1 and TRBJ1-5; 11 bases agree with TRBD1. J was trimmed by 6 bases and V by 4 bases; bases with no gene match: 2. The V gene's germline CDR1 is MGHDK and CDR2 SYGVNS. This CDR3 region has 14 residues. CDR3 bases: TGTGCCAGCAGTGGGACAGGGGGCACTCAGCCCCAGCATTTT. The encoded protein is CASSGTGGTQPQHF.

The CDR3 loop is CASSYTGLDQETQYF. The CDR3 DNA reads TGTGCCAGCAGTTACACGGGACTAGACCAAGAGACCCAGTACTTC. The gene calls are TRBV6-5 and TRBJ2-5; 8 nucleotides match TRBD2. This CDR3 comprises 15 residues. Germline V CDR1 and CDR2: MNHEY, SVGAGI. V lost 2 bases to trimming and J lost 0 bases; unmatched junction nucleotides: 2.

The chain joins TRBV11-3 to TRBJ2-2; 10 bases are shared with TRBD2. After removal of 4 bases from V and 2 bases from J, the junction contained 7 bases not matched to a gene. Germline assignment: CDR1 SGHNT and CDR2 YENEEA. CDR3 length: 17 residues. The CDR3, as DNA: TGTGCCAGCAGCTCTAGCGGGAGTTCGAGAAACACCGGGGAGCTGTTTTTT. Translating gives CASSSSGSSRNTGELFF. The full variable domain, in which reference TRBV11-3 and TRBJ2-2 provide the parts outside the CDR3, is EAGVVQSPRYKIIEKKQPVAFWCNPISGHNTLYWYLQNLGQGPELLIRYENEEAVDDSQLPKDRFSAERLKGVDSTLKIQPAELGDSAVYLCASSSSGSSRNTGELFFGEGSRLTVL.

CDR3 bases: TGCAGCGTTGAAGGTGGCAGGGGGAACCCCTACGAGCAGTACTTC. Encoded protein: CSVEGGRGNPYEQYF. The chain is built from TRBV29-1 and TRBJ2-7, with TRBD1 identical over 7 bases. The germline gives CDR1 SQVTM, CDR2 ANQGSEA. The CDR3 is made up of 15 amino acids. V was pared by 1 base and J by 2 bases, with 8 bases of the junction left unmatched.

The chain combines TRBV6-6 with TRBJ1-3; D perhaps matches TRBD1 (6 bases). This CDR3 region has 16 residues. Germline assignment: CDR1 MNHNY and CDR2 SVGAGI (reference sequence). With 2 bases removed from V and 1 base from J, the gap between germline ends came to 12 bases. The CDR3 region is CASSYPPQGSGNTIYF. CDR3 bases: TGTGCCAGCAGTTACCCCCCACAGGGTTCTGGAAACACCATATATTTT.